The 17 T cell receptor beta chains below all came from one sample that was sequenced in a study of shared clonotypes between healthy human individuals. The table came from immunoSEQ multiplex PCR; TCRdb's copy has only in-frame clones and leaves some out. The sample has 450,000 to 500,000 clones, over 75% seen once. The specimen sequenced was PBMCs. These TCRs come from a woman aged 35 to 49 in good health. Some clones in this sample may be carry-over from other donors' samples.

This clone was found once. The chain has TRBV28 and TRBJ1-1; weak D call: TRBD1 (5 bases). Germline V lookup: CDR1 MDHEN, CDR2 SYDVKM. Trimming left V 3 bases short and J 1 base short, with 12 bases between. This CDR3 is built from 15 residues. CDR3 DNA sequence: TGTGCCAGCAGTTTGTCGGGGCAGGGGAACACTGAAGCTTTCTTT. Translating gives CASSLSGQGNTEAFF. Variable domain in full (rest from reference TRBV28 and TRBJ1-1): DVKVTQSSRYLVKRTGEKVFLECVQDMDHENMFWYRQDPGLGLRLIYFSYDVKMKEKGDIPEGYSVSREKKERFSLILESASTNQTSMYLCASSLSGQGNTEAFFGQGTRLTVV.

The CDR3 loop reads CASSEPDRGQETQYF. The CDR3 nucleotides are TGCGCCAGCAGTGAGCCGGACAGGGGGCAAGAGACCCAGTACTTC. The gene calls are TRBV10-2 and TRBJ2-5; 10 positions match TRBD1. The CDR3 spans 15 residues. Unmatched junction bases numbered 2, after V lost 2 bases and J lost 2 bases. Germline CDR1 is WSHSY and CDR2 is SAAADI.

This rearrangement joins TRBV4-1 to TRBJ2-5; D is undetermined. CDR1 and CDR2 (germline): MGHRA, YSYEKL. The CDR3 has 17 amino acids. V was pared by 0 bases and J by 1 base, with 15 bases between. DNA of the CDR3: TGCGCCAGCAGCCAAGATTACGAGGAGATTCGCCAAGAGACCCAGTACTTC. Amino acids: CASSQDYEEIRQETQYF.

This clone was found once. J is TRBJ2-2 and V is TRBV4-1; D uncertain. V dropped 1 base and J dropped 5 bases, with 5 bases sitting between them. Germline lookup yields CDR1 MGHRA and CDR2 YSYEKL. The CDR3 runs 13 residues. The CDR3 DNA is TGCGCCAGCAGCCAAGGCATAACCGGGGAGCTGTTTTTT. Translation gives CASSQGITGELFF.

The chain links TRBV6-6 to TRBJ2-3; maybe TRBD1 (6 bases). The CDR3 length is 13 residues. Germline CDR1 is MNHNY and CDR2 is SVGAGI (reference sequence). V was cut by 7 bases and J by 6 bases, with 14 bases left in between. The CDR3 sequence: CASTGQPFDTQYF. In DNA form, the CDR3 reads TGTGCCAGCACAGGACAGCCCTTTGATACGCAGTATTTT.

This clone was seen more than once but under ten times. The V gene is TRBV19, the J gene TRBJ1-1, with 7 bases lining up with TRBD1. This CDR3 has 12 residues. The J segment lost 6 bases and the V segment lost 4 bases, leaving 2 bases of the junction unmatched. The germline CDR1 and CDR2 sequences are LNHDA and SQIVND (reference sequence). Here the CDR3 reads CASSNRGPEAFF. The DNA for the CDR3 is TGTGCCAGTAGTAACAGGGGCCCTGAAGCTTTCTTT.

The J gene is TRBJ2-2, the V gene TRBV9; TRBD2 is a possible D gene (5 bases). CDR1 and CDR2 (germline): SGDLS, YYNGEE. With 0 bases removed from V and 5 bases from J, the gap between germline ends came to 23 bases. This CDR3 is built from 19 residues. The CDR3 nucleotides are TGTGCCAGCAGCGTAGCGTGGACTCTCACCGGCGTCCGGACCGGGGAGCTGTTTTTT. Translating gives CASSVAWTLTGVRTGELFF.

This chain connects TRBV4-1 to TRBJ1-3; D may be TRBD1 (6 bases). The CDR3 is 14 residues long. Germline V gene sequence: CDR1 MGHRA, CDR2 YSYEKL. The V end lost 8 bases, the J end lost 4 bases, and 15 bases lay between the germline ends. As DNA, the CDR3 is TGCGCCAGCCACCCCGGGGACACCGGAAACACCATATATTTT. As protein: CASHPGDTGNTIYF.

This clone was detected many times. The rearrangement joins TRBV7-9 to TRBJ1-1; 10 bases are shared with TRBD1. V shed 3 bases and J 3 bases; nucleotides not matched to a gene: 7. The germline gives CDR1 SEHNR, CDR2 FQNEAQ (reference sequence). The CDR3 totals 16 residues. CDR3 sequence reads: CASSLGTGVEDTEAFF. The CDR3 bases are TGTGCCAGCAGCTTGGGGACAGGGGTTGAGGACACTGAAGCTTTCTTT.

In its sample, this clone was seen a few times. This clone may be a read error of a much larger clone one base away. CDR3 residues: CASSHRTDTQYF. The CDR3 DNA is TGTGCCAGCAGCCACCGCACAGATACGCAGTATTTT. The chain carries TRBV7-2 and TRBJ2-3; D uncertain. CDR1 is SGHTA, CDR2 FQGNSA, per germline. V gave up 5 bases and J gave up 1 base, with 4 bases separating them. The CDR3 spans 12 residues.

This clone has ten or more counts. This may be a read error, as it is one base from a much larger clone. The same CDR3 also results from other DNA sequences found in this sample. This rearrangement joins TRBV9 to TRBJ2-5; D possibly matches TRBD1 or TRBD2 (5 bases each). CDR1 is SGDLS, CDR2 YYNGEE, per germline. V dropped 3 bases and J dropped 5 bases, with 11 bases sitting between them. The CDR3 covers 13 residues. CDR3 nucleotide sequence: TGTGCCAGCAGCGCCCAGGGCGGGGAGACCCAGTACTTC. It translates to CASSAQGGETQYF.

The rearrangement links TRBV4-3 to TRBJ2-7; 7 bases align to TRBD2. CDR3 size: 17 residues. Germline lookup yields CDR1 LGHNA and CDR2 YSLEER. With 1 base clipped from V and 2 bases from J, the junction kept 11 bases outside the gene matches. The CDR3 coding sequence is TGCGCCAGCAGCCAAGCCCCTGGCGGGAGCTTCGCCTACGAGCAGTACTTC. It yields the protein CASSQAPGGSFAYEQYF.

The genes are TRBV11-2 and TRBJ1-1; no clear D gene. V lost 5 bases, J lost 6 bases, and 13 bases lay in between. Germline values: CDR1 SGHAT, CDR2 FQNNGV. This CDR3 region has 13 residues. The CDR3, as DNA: TGTGCCAGCAGCCGGGCCCGGGTTGCTGAAGCTTTCTTT. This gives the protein CASSRARVAEAFF.

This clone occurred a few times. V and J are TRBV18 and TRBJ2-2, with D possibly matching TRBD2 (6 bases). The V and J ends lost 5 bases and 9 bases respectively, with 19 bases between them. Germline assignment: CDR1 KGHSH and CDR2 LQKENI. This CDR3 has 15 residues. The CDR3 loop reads CASSSLEGARRELFF. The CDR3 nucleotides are TGTGCCAGCTCATCCCTGGAGGGAGCGCGACGGGAGCTGTTTTTT.

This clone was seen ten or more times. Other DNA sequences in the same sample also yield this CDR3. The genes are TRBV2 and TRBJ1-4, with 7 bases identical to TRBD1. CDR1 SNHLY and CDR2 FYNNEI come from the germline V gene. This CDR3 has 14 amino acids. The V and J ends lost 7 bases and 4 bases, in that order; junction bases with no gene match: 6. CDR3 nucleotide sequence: TGTGCCAGCACCTGGAACAGGGGTAATGAAAAACTGTTTTTT. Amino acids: CASTWNRGNEKLFF.

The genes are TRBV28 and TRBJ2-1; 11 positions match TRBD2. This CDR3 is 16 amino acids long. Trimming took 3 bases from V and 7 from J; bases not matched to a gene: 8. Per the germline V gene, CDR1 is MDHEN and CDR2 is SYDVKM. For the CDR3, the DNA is TGTGCCAGCAGTTTCATGGGTCTAGCGGGAGGTAATGAGCAGTTCTTC. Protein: CASSFMGLAGGNEQFF.

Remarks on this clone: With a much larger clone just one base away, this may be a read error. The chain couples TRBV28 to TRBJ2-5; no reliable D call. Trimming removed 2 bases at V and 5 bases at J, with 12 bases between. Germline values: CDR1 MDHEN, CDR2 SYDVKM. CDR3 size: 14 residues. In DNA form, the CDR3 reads TGTGCCAGCAGTTTACTAACCCTTGGGGAGACCCAGTACTTC. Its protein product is CASSLLTLGETQYF.